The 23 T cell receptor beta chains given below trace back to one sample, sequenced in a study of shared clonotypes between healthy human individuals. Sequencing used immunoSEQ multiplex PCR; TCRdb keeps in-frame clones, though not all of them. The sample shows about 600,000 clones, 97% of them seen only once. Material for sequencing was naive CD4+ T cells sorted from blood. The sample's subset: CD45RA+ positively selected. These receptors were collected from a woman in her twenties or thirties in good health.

The CDR3 DNA reads TGTGCCAGCACCCCAGGGGGCTGGGCCGGGGAGCTGTTTTTT. Translated, it gives CASTPGGWAGELFF. The genes are TRBV5-8 and TRBJ2-2, with TRBD1 matching 8 bases. The junction had 7 bases not matched to a gene; V was cut back by 6 bases and J by 6 bases. This CDR3 has 14 residues. Looked up from germline, CDR1 is SGHTS and CDR2 is YDEGEE.

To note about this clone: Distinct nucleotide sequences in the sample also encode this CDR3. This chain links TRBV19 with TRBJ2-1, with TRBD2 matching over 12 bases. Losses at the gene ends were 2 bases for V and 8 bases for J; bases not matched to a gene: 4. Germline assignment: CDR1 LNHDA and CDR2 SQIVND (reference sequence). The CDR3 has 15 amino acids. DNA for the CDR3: TGTGCCAGTAGTATACTAGCGGGAGGGCCATATGAGCAGTTCTTC. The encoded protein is CASSILAGGPYEQFF.

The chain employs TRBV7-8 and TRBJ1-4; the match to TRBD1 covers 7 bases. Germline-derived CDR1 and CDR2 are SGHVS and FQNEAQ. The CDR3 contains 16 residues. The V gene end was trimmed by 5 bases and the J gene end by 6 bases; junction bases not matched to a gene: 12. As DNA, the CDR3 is TGTGCCAGCAGCAGAACCCGACAGGGACGATATGAAAAACTGTTTTTT. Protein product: CASSRTRQGRYEKLFF.

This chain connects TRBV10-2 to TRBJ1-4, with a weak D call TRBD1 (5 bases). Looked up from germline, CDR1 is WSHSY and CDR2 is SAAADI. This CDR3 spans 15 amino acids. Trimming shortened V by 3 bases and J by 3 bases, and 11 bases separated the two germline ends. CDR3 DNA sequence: TGCGCCAGCAGTGAAGTAGAAGGGGCTAATGAAAAACTGTTTTTT. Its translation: CASSEVEGANEKLFF.

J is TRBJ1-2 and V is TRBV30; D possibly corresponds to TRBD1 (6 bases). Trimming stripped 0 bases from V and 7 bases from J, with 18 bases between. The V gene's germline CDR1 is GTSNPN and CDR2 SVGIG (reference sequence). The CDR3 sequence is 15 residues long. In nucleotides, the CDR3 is TGTGCCTGGAGTGTATCAGCAGGGGCAACTTTTGGCTACACCTTC. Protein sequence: CAWSVSAGATFGYTF.

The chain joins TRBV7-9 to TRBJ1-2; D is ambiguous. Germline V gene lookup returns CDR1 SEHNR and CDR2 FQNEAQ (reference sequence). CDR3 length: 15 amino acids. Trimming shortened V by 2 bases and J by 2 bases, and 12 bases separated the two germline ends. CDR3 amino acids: CASSLFRGSNYGYTF. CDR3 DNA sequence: TGTGCCAGCAGCTTATTCCGGGGATCGAACTATGGCTACACCTTC.

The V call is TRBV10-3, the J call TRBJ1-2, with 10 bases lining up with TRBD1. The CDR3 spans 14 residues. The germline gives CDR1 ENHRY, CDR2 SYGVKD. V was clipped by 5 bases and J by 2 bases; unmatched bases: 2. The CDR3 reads CAISLDRGNYGYTF. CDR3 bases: TGTGCCATCAGTCTGGACAGGGGGAACTATGGCTACACCTTC.

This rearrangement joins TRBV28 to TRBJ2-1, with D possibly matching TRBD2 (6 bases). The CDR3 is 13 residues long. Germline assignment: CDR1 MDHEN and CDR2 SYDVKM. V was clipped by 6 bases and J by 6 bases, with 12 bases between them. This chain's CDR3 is CASSQGLTNEQFF. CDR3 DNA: TGTGCCAGCAGCCAGGGACTTACCAATGAGCAGTTCTTC.

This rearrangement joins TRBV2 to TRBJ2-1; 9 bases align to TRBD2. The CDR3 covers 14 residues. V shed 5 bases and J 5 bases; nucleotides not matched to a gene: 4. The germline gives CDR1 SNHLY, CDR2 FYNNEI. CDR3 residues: CASSLTSGHNEQFF. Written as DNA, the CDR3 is TGTGCCAGCAGTTTGACTAGCGGTCACAATGAGCAGTTCTTC.

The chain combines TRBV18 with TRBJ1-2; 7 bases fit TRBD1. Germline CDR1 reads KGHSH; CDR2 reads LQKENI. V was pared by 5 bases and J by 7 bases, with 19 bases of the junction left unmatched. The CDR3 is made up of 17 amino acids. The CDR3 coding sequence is TGTGCCAGCTCATCCCGGAGAGAGGGGGCGCGTATGGGTGGCTACACCTTC. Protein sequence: CASSSRREGARMGGYTF.

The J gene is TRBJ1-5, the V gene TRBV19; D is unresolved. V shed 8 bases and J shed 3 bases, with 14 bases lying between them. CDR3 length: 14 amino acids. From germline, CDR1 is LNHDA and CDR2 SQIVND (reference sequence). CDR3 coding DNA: TGTGCCAGTCGGTTCGGGGATGACAATCAGCCCCAGCATTTT. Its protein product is CASRFGDDNQPQHF.

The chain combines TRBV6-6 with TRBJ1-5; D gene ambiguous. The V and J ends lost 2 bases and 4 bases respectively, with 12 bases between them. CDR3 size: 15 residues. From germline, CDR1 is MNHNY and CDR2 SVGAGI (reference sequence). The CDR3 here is CASSYVEGRNQPQHF. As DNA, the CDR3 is TGTGCCAGCAGTTACGTCGAGGGAAGGAATCAGCCCCAGCATTTT.

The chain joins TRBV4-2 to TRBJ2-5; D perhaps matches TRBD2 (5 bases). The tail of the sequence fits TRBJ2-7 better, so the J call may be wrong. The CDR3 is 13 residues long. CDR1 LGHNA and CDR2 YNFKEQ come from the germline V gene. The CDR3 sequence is CASSQAEDYEQYF. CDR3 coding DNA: TGTGCCAGCAGCCAAGCGGAGGACTACGAGCAGTACTTC.

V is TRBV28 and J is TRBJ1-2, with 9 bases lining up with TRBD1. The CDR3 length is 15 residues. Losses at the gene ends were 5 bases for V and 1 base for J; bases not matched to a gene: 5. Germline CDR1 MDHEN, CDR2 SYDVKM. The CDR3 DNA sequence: TGTGCCAGCAGTCCCTCGGGACAGGGTAACTATGGCTACACCTTC. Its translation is CASSPSGQGNYGYTF.

This chain's CDR3 is CASTSDSSGNTIYF. The CDR3 nucleotides read TGTGCCAGCACTTCGGACAGCTCTGGAAACACCATATATTTT. The chain combines TRBV5-4 with TRBJ1-3; maybe TRBD1 (6 bases). V lost 6 bases, J lost 0 bases, and 10 bases lay in between. The CDR3 runs 14 residues. Germline loops: CDR1 SGHNT, CDR2 YYREEE (reference sequence).

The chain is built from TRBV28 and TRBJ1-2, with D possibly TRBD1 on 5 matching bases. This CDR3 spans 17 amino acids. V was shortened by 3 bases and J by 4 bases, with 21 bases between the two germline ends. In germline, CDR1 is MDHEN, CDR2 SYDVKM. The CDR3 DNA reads TGTGCCAGCAGTTTCGGTTCTACGGACACCCTTCTCTATGGCTACACCTTC. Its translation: CASSFGSTDTLLYGYTF.

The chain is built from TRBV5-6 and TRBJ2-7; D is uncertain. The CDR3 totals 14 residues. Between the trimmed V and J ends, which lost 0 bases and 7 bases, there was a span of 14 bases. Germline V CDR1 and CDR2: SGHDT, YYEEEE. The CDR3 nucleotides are TGTGCCAGCAGCTTGGGAATACCAGTTGGAGAGCAGTACTTC. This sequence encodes CASSLGIPVGEQYF.

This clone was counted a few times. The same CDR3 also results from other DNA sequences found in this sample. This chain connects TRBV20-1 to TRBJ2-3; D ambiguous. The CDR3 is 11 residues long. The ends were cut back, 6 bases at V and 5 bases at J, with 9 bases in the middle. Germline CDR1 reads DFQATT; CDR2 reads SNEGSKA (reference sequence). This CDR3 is CSAPIGDTQYF. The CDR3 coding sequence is TGCAGTGCACCTATCGGAGATACGCAGTATTTT.

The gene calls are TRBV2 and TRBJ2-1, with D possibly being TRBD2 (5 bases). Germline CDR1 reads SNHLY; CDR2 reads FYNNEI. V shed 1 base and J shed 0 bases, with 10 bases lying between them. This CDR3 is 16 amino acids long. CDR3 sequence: CASSEVAAGSYNEQFF. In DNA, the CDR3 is TGTGCCAGCAGTGAAGTCGCGGCGGGCTCCTACAATGAGCAGTTCTTC.

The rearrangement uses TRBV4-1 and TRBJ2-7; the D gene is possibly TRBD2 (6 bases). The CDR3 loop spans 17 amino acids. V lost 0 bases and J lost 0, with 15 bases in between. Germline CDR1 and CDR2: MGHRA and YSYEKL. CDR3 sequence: CASSQDLSGVFSYEQYF. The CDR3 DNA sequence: TGCGCCAGCAGCCAAGATCTTTCGGGGGTGTTCTCCTACGAGCAGTACTTC.

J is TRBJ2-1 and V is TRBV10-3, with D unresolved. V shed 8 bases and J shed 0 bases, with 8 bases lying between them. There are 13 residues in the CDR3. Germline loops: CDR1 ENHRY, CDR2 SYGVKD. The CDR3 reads CAISFSSYNEQFF. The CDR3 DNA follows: TGTGCCATCTCCTTTAGCTCCTACAATGAGCAGTTCTTC.

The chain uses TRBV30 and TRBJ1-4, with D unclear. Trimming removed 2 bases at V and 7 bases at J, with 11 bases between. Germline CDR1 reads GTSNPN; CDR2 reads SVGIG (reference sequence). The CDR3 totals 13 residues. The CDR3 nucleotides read TGTGCCTGGAGTTTAAACGTGGGTGAAAAACTGTTTTTT. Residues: CAWSLNVGEKLFF. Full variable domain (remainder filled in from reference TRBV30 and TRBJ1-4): SQTIHQWPATLVQPVGSPLSLECTVEGTSNPNLYWYRQAAGRGLQLLFYSVGIGQISSEVPQNLSASRPQDRQFILSSKKLLLSDSGFYLCAWSLNVGEKLFFGSGTQLSVL.

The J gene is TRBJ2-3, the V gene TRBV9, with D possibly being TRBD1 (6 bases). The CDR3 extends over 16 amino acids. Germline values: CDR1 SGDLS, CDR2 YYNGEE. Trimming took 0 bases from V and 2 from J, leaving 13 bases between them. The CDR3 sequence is CASSVASGTNTDTQYF. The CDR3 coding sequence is TGTGCCAGCAGCGTAGCCTCGGGGACAAACACAGATACGCAGTATTTT.